Here is one T cell receptor beta chain with its context. V was shortened by 1 base and J by 0 bases, with 14 bases between the two germline ends. This CDR3 is built from 18 residues. Germline V lookup: CDR1 SGHNT, CDR2 YYREEE (reference sequence). Clones were sequenced by immunoSEQ multiplex PCR, and TCRdb holds only the in-frame ones, with some missing. The table includes about 27,000 clones, 76% detected once. The data belong to a study of neoadjuvant nivolumab and ipilimumab in lung cancer. Sequencing used tumor tissue, obtained after neoadjuvant nivolumab, alone or with ipilimumab, at or shortly before surgery. J is TRBJ2-6 and V is TRBV5-4; possible D gene TRBD2, 5 bases. The clonotype was recovered from an adult with non-small cell lung cancer. The DNA of the CDR3 is TGTGCCAGCAGCTTGTTTCGGGGTTGGAGCTCTGGGGCCAACGTCCTGACTTTC. Its translation: CASSLFRGWSSGANVLTF.